This TCR beta chain derives from a study of blood T cell repertoires in COVID-19. Study summary: Italy, Spain and the United States were the sources of the convalescent and acute COVID-19 samples. Nucleic acid was either cDNA or gDNA, and it came from T cells, B-cell-depleted T cells, or PBMCs.

How the authors handled the data: Nucleated cell counts were estimated from reference gene primer amplification. The table came from immunoSEQ multiplex PCR; TCRdb's copy has only in-frame clones and leaves some out. V, J and clone size derive from that table, while D and trimming were established from the DNA sequence. The table has around 180,000 clones, about 88% seen once. There are 15 residues in the CDR3. V shed 5 bases and J 8 bases; nucleotides not matched to a gene: 5. The germline V gene encodes CDR1 SGHVS and CDR2 FNYEAQ. The TCR sequence derives from a man between 60 and 75 years old with acute or convalescent COVID-19. The sequencing input was peripheral blood. The J gene is TRBJ2-1, the V gene TRBV7-6; 14 bases fit TRBD2. The CDR3 region has the DNA TGTGCCAGCAGCGTCGGACTAGCGGGGGGCTATGAGCAGTTCTTC. Translation: CASSVGLAGGYEQFF.